The table lists the clone carrying this TCR beta chain with many counts. Its antigen is currently unknown. The data stem from a study of response to subunit inactivated influenza vaccine. TCRdb fed the RT-PCR reads into MiXCR, producing one record per CDR3 protein. Of hundreds of thousands of distinct CDR3 sequences listed, more than 15% are singletons. Study-wide points: The authors put forward the suggestion that each seasonal influenza vaccination may bring in only a limited number of new T cells.

V lost 2 bases and J lost 7; bases outside the gene matches: 10. CDR3 length equals 15 residues. Looked up from germline, CDR1 is SGHRS and CDR2 is YFSETQ. The clonotype comes from a man in his fifties or sixties who received an inactivated influenza vaccine. The chain has TRBV5-1 and TRBJ2-7, with 9 bases identical to TRBD1. The sequenced sample was CD4+ T cells sorted from PBMCs, obtained approximately 25 months after vaccination. The CDR3 bases are TGCGCCAGCAGCTTTGGGGACAGGGACCGGGGGGAGCAGTACTTC. Translation: CASSFGDRDRGEQYF. Looking up the rest from reference TRBV5-1 and TRBJ2-7 gives the full variable domain: KAGVTQTPRYLIKTRGQQVTLSCSPISGHRSVSWYQQTPGQGLQFLFEYFSETQRNKGNFPGRFSGRQFSNSRSEMNVSTLELGDSALYLCASSFGDRDRGEQYFGPGTRLTVT.